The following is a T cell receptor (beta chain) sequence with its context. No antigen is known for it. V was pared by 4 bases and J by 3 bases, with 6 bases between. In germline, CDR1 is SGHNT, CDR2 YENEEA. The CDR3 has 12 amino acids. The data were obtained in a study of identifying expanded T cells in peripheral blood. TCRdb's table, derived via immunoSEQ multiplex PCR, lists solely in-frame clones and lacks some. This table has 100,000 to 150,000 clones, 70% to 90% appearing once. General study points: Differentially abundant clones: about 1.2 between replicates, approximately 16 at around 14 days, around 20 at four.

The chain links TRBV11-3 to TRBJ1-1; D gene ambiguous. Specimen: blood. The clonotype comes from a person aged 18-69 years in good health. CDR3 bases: TGTGCCAGCAGCTCGACCTACACTGAAGCTTTCTTT. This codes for CASSSTYTEAFF.